The T cell receptor beta chain described here comes from a study of blood T cell repertoires in COVID-19. Study at large: The United States, Italy and Spain provided the acute and convalescent COVID-19 samples. The cDNA or gDNA used as material had been derived from T cells, B-cell-depleted T cells, or PBMCs.

Per germline, CDR1 SGDLS and CDR2 YYNGEE. There are 19 residues in the CDR3. J was trimmed by 6 bases and V by 4 bases; bases with no gene match: 13. Authors' methods: By means of reference gene primer amplification, nucleated cell counts were estimated. The data were produced by immunoSEQ multiplex PCR, yet TCRdb's version contains in-frame clones alone and is incomplete. V and J calls and clone size are given by that table; D and trimming were obtained from the DNA. The sample lists 210,000 or so clones, 92% occurring once. This receptor was obtained from a man younger than 40 with acute or convalescent COVID-19. Sequencing used peripheral blood. The rearrangement uses TRBV9 and TRBJ2-2; 15 positions agree with TRBD2. For the CDR3, the DNA is TGTGCCAGCAGCTTCGGGACTAGCGGGAGGCGCAGAAGTCCCGGGGAGCTGTTTTTT. Amino acid sequence: CASSFGTSGRRRSPGELFF.